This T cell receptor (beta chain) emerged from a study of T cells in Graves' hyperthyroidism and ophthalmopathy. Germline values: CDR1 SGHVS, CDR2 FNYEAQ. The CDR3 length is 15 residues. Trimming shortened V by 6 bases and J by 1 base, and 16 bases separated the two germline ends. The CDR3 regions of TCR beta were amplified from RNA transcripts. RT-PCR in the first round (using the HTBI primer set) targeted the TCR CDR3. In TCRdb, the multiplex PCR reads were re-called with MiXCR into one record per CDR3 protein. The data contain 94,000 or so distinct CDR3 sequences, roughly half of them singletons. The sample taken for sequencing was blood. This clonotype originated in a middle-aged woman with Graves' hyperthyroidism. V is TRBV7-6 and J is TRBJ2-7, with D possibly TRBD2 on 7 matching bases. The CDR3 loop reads CASSVGGPKSYEQYF. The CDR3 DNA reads TGTGCCAGCAGTGTCGGGGGGCCAAAGTCCTACGAGCAGTACTTC. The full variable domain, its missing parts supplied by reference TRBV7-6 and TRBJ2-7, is GAGVSQSPRYKVTKRGQDVALRCDPISGHVSLYWYRQALGQGPEFLTYFNYEAQQDKSGLPNDRFSAERPEGSISTLTIQRTEQRDSAMYRCASSVGGPKSYEQYFGPGTRLTVT.